This TCR beta chain came from a study of beta chain features in type 1 diabetes. Every isolated RNA sample was fully reverse transcribed, so sequencing captured expressed TCRB transcripts. Method: immunoSEQ multiplex PCR; TCRdb's copy keeps in-frame clones and lacks some. The sample holds roughly 700,000 clones, around an eighth seen once. This clone was recorded a few times. Its matching antigen is unknown. Germline CDR1 and CDR2: SQVTM and ANQGSEA. Trimming took 1 base from V and 4 from J, leaving 7 bases between them. This CDR3 is 12 amino acids long. Only one heparinised blood draw was taken per donor, and its volume averaged approximately 120 mL. General study results and limits: TCRB CDR3s were moderately but significantly shorter in Type 1 diabetes patients in all four CD4+ subsets. High TCR expression in some cells could lead to their over-representation in cDNA sequencing. The study left unresolved whether HLA type influences TCRB rearrangement. Researchers reported that naive, central memory and Treg TCRB repertoires appeared more similar in patients than in healthy donors.

The gene calls are TRBV29-1 and TRBJ1-2; no clear D. This clonotype originated in a man between 18 and 35 years old with type 1 diabetes. Sequenced: naive CD4+ T cells from blood. The CDR3 is CSVEAPRYGYTF. CDR3 sequence (DNA): TGCAGCGTTGAAGCCCCCCGCTATGGCTACACCTTC.